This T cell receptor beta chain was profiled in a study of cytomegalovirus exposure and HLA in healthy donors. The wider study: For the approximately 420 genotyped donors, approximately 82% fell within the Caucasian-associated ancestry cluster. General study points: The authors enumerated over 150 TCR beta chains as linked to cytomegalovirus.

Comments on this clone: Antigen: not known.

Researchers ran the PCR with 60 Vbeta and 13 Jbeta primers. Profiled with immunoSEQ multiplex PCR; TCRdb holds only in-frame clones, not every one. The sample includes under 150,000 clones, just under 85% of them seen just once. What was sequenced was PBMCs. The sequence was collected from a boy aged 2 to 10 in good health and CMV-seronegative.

This chain's CDR3 is CASRMGLTETQYF. For the CDR3, the DNA is TGTGCCAGTAGGATGGGACTCACCGAGACCCAGTACTTC. J is TRBJ2-5 and V is TRBV19, with D possibly TRBD2 on 6 matching bases. Germline assignment: CDR1 LNHDA and CDR2 SQIVND (reference sequence). This CDR3 is built from 13 residues. V was shortened by 6 bases and J by 5 bases, with 13 bases between the two germline ends.